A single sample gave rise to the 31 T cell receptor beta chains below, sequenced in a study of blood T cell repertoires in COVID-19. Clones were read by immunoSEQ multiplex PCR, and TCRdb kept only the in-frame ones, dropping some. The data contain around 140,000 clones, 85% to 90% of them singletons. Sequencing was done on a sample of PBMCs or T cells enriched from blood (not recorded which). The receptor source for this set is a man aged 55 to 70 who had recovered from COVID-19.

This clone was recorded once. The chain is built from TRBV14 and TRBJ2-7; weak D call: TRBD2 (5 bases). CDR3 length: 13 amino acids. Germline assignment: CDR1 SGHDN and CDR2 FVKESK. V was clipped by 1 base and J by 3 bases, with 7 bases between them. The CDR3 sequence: CASSQGGDYEQYF. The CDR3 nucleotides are TGTGCCAGCAGCCAAGGGGGAGACTACGAGCAGTACTTC.

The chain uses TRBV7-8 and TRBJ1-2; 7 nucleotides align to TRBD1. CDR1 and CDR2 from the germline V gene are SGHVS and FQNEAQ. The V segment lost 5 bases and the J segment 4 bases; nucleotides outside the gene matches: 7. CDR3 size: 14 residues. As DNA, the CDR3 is TGTGCCAGCAGCCAAGGGACAGCCACCTATGGCTACACCTTC. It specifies CASSQGTATYGYTF.

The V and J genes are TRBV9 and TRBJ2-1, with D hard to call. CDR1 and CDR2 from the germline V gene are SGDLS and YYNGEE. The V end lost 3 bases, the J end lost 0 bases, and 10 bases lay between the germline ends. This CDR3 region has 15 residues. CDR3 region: CASSATQSSYNEQFF. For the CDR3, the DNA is TGTGCCAGCAGCGCGACTCAGAGCTCCTACAATGAGCAGTTCTTC.

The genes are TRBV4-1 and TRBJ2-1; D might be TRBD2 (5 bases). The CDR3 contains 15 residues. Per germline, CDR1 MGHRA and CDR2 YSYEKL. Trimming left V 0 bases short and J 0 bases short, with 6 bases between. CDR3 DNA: TGCGCCAGCAGCCAAGAAGGGAGCTCCTACAATGAGCAGTTCTTC. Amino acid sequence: CASSQEGSSYNEQFF.

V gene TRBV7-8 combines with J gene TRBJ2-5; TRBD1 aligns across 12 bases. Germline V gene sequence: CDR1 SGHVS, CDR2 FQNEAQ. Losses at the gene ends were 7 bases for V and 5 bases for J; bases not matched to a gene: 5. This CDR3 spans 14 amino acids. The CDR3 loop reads CASNRDRGLETQYF. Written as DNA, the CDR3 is TGTGCCAGCAACCGGGACAGGGGGCTTGAGACCCAGTACTTC.

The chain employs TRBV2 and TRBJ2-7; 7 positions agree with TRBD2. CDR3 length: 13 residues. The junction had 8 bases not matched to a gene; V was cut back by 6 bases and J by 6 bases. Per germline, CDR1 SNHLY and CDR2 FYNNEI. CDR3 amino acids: CASSAGAEGEQYF. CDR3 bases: TGTGCCAGCAGCGCGGGAGCCGAAGGCGAGCAGTACTTC.

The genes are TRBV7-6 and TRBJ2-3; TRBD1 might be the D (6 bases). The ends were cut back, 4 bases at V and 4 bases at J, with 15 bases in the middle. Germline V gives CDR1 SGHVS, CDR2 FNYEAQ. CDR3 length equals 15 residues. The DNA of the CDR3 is TGTGCCAGCAGCTCCGGTAGGGGGTCGGCAGATACGCAGTATTTT. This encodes CASSSGRGSADTQYF.

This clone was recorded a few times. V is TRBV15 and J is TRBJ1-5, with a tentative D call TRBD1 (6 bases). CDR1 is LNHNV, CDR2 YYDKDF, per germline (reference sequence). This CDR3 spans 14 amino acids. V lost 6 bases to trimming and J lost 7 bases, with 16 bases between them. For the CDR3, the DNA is TGTGCCACCAGTTCCCCCAGCGGGGGCCAGCCCCAGCATTTT. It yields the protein CATSSPSGGQPQHF. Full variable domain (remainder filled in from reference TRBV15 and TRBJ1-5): DAMVIQNPRYQVTQFGKPVTLSCSQTLNHNVMYWYQQKSSQAPKLLFHYYDKDFNNEADTPDNFQSRRPNTSFCFLDIRSPGLGDTAMYLCATSSPSGGQPQHFGDGTRLSIL.

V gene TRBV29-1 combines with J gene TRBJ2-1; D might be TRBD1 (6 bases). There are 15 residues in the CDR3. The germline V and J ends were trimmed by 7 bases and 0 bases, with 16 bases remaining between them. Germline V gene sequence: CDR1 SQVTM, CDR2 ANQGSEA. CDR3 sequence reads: CSAKGGQFSYNEQFF. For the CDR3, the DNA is TGCAGCGCAAAAGGTGGACAGTTCTCCTACAATGAGCAGTTCTTC.

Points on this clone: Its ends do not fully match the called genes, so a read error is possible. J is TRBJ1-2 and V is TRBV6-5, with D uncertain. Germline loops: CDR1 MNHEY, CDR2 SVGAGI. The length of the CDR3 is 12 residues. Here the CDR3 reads CASRDQRVGWFF. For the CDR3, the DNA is TGTGCCAGCAGGGACCAGAGGGTGGGATGGTTCTTC.

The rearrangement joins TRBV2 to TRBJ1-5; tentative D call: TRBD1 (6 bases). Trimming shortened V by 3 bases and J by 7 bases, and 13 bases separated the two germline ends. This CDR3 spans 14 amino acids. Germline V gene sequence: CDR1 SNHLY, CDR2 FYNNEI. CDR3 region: CASSERTVGQPQHF. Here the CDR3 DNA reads TGTGCCAGCAGTGAGAGGACAGTCGGACAGCCCCAGCATTTT.

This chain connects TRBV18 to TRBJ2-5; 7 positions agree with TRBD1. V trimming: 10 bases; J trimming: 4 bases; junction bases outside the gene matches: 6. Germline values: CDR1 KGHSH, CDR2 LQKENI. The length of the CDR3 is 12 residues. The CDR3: CATRKGAETQYF. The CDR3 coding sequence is TGTGCCACGCGAAAGGGGGCAGAGACCCAGTACTTC.

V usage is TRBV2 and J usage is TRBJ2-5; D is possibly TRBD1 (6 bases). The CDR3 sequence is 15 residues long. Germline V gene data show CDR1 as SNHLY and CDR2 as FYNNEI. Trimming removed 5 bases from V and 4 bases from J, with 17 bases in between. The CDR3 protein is CASSSQQGGGETQYF. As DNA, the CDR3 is TGTGCCAGCAGTTCCCAACAAGGGGGTGGAGAGACCCAGTACTTC. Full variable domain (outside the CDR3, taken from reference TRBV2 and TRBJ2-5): EPEVTQTPSHQVTQMGQEVILRCVPISNHLYFYWYRQILGQKVEFLVSFYNNEISEKSEIFDDQFSVERPDGSNFTLKIRSTKLEDSAMYFCASSSQQGGGETQYFGPGTRLLVL.

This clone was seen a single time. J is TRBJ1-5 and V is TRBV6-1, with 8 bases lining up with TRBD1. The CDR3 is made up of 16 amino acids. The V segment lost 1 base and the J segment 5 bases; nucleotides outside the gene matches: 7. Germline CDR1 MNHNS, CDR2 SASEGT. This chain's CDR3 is CASSEGTGRSYQPQHF. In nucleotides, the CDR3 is TGTGCCAGCAGTGAAGGGACAGGGCGGTCCTATCAGCCCCAGCATTTT.

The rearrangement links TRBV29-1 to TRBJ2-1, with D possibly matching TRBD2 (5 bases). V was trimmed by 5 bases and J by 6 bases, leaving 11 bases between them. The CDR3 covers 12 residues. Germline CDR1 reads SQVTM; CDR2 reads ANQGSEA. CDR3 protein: CSVRLSGNEQFF. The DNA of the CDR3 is TGCAGCGTTCGACTATCCGGCAATGAGCAGTTCTTC.

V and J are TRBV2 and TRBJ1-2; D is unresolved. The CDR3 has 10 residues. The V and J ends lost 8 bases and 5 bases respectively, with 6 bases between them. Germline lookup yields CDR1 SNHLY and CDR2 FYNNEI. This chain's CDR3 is CASGSYGYTF. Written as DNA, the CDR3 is TGTGCCAGCGGTAGTTATGGCTACACCTTC.

This CDR3 reads CASSVNYRVDTEAFF. The CDR3, as DNA: TGTGCCAGCAGTGTAAACTACAGGGTAGACACTGAAGCTTTCTTT. V is TRBV2 and J is TRBJ1-1, with a weak D call TRBD1 (6 bases). Trimming cost V 4 bases and J 3 bases, with 15 bases left between them. Looked up from germline, CDR1 is SNHLY and CDR2 is FYNNEI. This CDR3 is 15 amino acids long.

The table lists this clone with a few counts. The CDR3 nucleotides read TGTGCCGCACGCGGCCGGCTGAACACTGAAGCTTTCTTT. It encodes CAARGRLNTEAFF. The J gene is TRBJ1-1, the V gene TRBV25-1, with D uncertain. Germline V gives CDR1 MGHDK, CDR2 SYGVNS. Trimming took 11 bases from V and 0 from J, leaving 13 bases between them. The length of the CDR3 is 13 residues. Supplemented by reference TRBV25-1 and TRBJ1-1, the full variable domain reads EADIYQTPRYLVIGTGKKITLECSQTMGHDKMYWYQQDPGMELHLIHYSYGVNSTEKGDLSSESTVSRIRTEHFPLTLESARPSHTSQYLCAARGRLNTEAFFGQGTRLTVV.

The CDR3 sequence: CASSFPPRYEQYF. For the CDR3, the DNA is TGTGCCAGCAGCTTCCCCCCTAGATACGAGCAGTACTTC. The rearrangement uses TRBV7-9 and TRBJ2-7; D not resolved. This CDR3 comprises 13 residues. CDR1 is SEHNR and CDR2 is FQNEAQ in the germline V gene (reference sequence). V was shortened by 3 bases and J by 4 bases, with 10 bases between the two germline ends.

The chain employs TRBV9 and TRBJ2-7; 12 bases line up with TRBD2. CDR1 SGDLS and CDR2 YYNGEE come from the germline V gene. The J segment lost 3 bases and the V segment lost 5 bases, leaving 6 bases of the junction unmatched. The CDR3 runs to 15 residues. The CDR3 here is CASSQKTSGSYEQYF. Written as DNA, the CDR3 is TGTGCCAGCAGTCAAAAGACTAGCGGGAGCTACGAGCAGTACTTC.

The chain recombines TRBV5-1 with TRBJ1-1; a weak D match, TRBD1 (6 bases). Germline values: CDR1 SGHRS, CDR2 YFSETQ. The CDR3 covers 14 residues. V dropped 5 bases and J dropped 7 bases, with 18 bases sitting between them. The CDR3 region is CASSSHRVLGEAFF. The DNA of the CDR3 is TGCGCCAGCAGTTCCCACAGGGTATTAGGTGAAGCTTTCTTT.

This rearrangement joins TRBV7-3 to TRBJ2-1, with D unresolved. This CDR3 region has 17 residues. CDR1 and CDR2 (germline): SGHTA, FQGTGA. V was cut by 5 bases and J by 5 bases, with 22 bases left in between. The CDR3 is CASSPFNRVPVHNEQFF. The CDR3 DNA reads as TGTGCCAGCAGCCCCTTTAACCGGGTTCCAGTCCACAATGAGCAGTTCTTC.

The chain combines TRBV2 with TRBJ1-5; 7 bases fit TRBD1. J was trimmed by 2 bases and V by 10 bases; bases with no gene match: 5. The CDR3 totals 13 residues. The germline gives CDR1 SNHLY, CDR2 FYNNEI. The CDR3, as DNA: TGTGCCACCCAGGGGACAGGCAATCAGCCCCAGCATTTT. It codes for CATQGTGNQPQHF.

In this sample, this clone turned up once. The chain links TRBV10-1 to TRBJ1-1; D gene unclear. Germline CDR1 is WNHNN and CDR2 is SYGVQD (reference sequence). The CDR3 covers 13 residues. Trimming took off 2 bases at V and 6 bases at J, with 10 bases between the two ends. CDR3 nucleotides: TGCGCCAGCAGTGAGACAGTCAGTCCTGAAGCTTTCTTT. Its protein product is CASSETVSPEAFF.

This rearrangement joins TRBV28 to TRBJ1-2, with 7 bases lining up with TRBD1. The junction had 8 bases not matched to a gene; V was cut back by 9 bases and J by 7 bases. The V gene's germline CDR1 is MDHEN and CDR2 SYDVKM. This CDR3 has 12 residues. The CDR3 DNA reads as TGTGCCAGAGGGGACAGTGTAGGTGGCTACACCTTC. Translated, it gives CARGDSVGGYTF.

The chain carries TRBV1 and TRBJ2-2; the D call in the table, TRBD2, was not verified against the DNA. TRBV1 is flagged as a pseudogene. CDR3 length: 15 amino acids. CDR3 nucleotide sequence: TGCACTAGACTAGGGGGGGAGGAGAACACCGGGGAGCTGTTTTTT. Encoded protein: CTRLGGEENTGELFF.

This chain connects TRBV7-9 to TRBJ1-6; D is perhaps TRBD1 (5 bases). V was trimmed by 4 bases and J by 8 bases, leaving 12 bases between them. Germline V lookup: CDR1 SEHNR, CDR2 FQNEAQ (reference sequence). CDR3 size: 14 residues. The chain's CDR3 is CASSYTSGDSPLHF. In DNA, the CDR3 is TGTGCCAGCAGCTACACTTCGGGGGATTCACCCCTCCACTTT.

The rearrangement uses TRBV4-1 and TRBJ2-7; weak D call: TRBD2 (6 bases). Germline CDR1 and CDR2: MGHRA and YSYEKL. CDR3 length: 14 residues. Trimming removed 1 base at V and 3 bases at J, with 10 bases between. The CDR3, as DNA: TGCGCCAGCAGCCAAGTTGGTAGCGGCTACGAGCAGTACTTC. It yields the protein CASSQVGSGYEQYF.

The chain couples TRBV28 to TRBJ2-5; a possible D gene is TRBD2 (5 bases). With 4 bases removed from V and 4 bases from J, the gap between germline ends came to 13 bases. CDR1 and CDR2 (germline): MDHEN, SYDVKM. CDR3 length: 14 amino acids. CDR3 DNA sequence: TGTGCCAGCAGTTCCGAGGGCACGCGAGAGACCCAGTACTTC. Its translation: CASSSEGTRETQYF. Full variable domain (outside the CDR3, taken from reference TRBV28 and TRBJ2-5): DVKVTQSSRYLVKRTGEKVFLECVQDMDHENMFWYRQDPGLGLRLIYFSYDVKMKEKGDIPEGYSVSREKKERFSLILESASTNQTSMYLCASSSEGTRETQYFGPGTRLLVL.

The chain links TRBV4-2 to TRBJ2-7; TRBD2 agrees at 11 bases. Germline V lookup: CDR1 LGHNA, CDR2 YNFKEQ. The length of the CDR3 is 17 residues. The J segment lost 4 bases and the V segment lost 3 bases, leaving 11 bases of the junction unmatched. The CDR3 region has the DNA TGTGCCAGCAGCCAGAGTCCGGGACTAGCGGATGGATACGAGCAGTACTTC. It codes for CASSQSPGLADGYEQYF.

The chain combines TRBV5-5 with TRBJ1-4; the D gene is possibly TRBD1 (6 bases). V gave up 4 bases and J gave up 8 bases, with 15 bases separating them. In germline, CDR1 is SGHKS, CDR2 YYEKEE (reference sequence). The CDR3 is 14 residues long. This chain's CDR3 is CASSRTERGEKLFF. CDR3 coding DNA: TGTGCCAGCAGCAGGACAGAGAGGGGCGAAAAACTGTTTTTT. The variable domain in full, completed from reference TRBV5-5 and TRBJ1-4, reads DAGVTQSPTHLIKTRGQQVTLRCSPISGHKSVSWYQQVLGQGPQFIFQYYEKEERGRGNFPDRFSARQFPNYSSELNVNALLLGDSALYLCASSRTERGEKLFFGSGTQLSVL.